These 7 T cell receptor beta chains originate from one sample sequenced in a study of blood T cells in healthy people across ages. A second PCR of roughly 7 to 11 cycles used a sample-barcoded 5' primer and a J-beta primer mix. Each CDR3 protein gets one entry after TCRdb re-called the 5' RACE reads with MiXCR. Among 1.5 million to 2 million distinct CDR3 sequences listed, around 50% were seen once. What was sequenced was blood. The receptor set was obtained from a woman aged 40 to 55 in good health.

V gene TRBV7-8 combines with J gene TRBJ2-6; D call uncertain. CDR1 is SGHVS and CDR2 is FQNEAQ in the germline V gene. V was cut by 7 bases and J by 0 bases, with 13 bases left in between. The CDR3 contains 16 residues. The CDR3 nucleotides read TGTGCCAGCACCCTGCGTAGGGTCTCTGGGGCCAACGTCCTGACTTTC. Protein product: CASTLRRVSGANVLTF.

This chain links TRBV10-3 with TRBJ2-3, with TRBD1 matching 8 bases. The V gene's germline CDR1 is ENHRY and CDR2 SYGVKD. The CDR3 loop spans 14 amino acids. J gave up 3 bases and V 5 bases, and 4 bases lay outside the gene matches. The CDR3 is CAISWTGKTDTQYF. DNA for the CDR3: TGTGCCATCAGTTGGACAGGGAAAACAGATACGCAGTATTTT.

The V call is TRBV21-1, the J call TRBJ2-5; the table's D gene call, TRBD2, was not cross checked with the DNA. TRBV21-1 is designated a pseudogene. CDR3 length: 15 amino acids. The CDR3 is CASSLGGSGMREQYF. Written as DNA, the CDR3 is TGTGCCAGCAGCCTTGGGGGATCAGGGATGCGGGAGCAGTACTTC.

As DNA, the CDR3 is TGTGCCAGCAGATCAGCTCCGGGACAGGGGGGGCCCGTCTATGGCTACACCTTC. It translates to CASRSAPGQGGPVYGYTF. V and J are TRBV6-2 or TRBV6-3 and TRBJ1-2; 11 positions agree with TRBD1. The CDR3 runs 18 residues. Looked up from germline, CDR1 is MNHEY and CDR2 is SVGEGT. Losses at the gene ends were 6 bases for V and 4 bases for J; bases not matched to a gene: 16.

The rearrangement joins TRBV7-2 to TRBJ2-5; TRBD2 matches 9 bases. The V gene end was trimmed by 3 bases and the J gene end by 5 bases; junction bases not matched to a gene: 7. This CDR3 spans 15 amino acids. In germline, CDR1 is SGHTA, CDR2 FQGNSA. CDR3 nucleotides: TGTGCCAGCAGCTTCCGCGGGGGGGCCGAGGAGACCCAGTACTTC. This sequence encodes CASSFRGGAEETQYF.

This chain joins TRBV6-2 or TRBV6-3 and TRBJ2-1; 8 bases agree with TRBD2. The J segment lost 1 base and the V segment lost 6 bases, leaving 8 bases of the junction unmatched. Germline CDR1 is MNHEY and CDR2 is SVGEGT. The CDR3 runs to 16 residues. The CDR3: CASSRGTSWSYNEQFF. The CDR3 DNA reads TGTGCCAGCAGCCGCGGGACTAGTTGGTCCTACAATGAGCAGTTCTTC.

The V call is TRBV20-1, the J call TRBJ2-3; D remains unclear. There are 14 residues in the CDR3. Per germline, CDR1 DFQATT and CDR2 SNEGSKA (reference sequence). Between the trimmed V and J ends, which lost 3 bases and 4 bases, there was a span of 14 bases. CDR3 in amino acids: CSASAVVFSDTQYF. CDR3 sequence (DNA): TGCAGTGCTAGCGCAGTGGTGTTTTCAGATACGCAGTATTTT.